The following is a TCR beta chain sequence with its context. Its antigen is still unknown. This entry comes from a study of follicular helper T cells after annual influenza vaccination. Turning to the study itself: Across the 2013-2014, 2014-2015 and 2015-2016 vaccination seasons, some subjects were resampled.

Germline CDR1 and CDR2: SGHKS and YYEKEE (reference sequence). This CDR3 contains 14 residues. Trimming removed 7 bases from V and 6 bases from J, with 18 bases in between. Study findings and constraints: Yearly vaccinations repeatedly recalled conserved clonotypes in ICOS+CD38+ cTfh. Change in circulating plasmablasts correlated with ICOS+CD38+ cTfh clonality change.

Sample time point: 2015-2016 season, 7 days after influenza vaccination. Subjects lived in the community and lacked influenza vaccine within the prior 6 months. Generated by immunoSEQ multiplex PCR, the TCRdb table keeps only in-frame clones and is missing some. The sample includes just over 8,500 clones, approximately 78% seen only once; the top ten take about 4%. The sequences come from CXCR5+ CD38- circulating T follicular helper cells from blood, collected 7 days after influenza vaccination. The sample's subset: circulating Tfh, non-naive CD4+CXCR5+PD-1+ (ICOS+CD38+ or ICOS-CD38-). V usage is TRBV5-5 and J usage is TRBJ2-3, with no clear D. The origin of this receptor is an adult who received the influenza vaccine. CDR3 loop: CASVEVGFTDTQYF. The CDR3 coding sequence is TGTGCCAGCGTCGAGGTGGGGTTTACGGATACGCAGTATTTT.